This TCR beta chain was sequenced for a study of blood T cells in healthy people across ages. Whole-study findings and limits: Shifts in expanded clonotypes may have been confounded by donor CMV status, which was unknown. In these data, TCR beta diversity tracked strongly with naive T cell percentage. Compared with aged donors, long-lived donors showed fewer expanded clones, suggesting selection.

Germline CDR1 and CDR2: SGHKS and YYEKEE (reference sequence). CDR3 length: 15 amino acids. With 4 bases clipped from V and 3 bases from J, the junction kept 3 bases outside the gene matches. Through a sample-barcoded 5' primer and a J-beta primer mix, a second PCR was run for roughly 7 to 11 cycles. TCRdb fed the 5' RACE reads into MiXCR, producing one record per CDR3 protein. This table has about 780,000 distinct CDR3 sequences, about 47% appearing once. Worth noting for this clonotype: The antigen remains unidentified.

The J gene is TRBJ2-2, the V gene TRBV5-5; 10 nucleotides agree with TRBD1. Sequencing was performed on blood. The sequence came from an older man in good health. The CDR3, as DNA: TGTGCCAGCAGCCTGGACAGGGGGTACACCGGGGAGCTGTTTTTT. As protein: CASSLDRGYTGELFF.